These 19 T cell receptor beta chains originate from one sample sequenced in a study of OX40 agonist ivuxolimab in advanced cancers. Method: immunoSEQ multiplex PCR; TCRdb's copy keeps in-frame clones and lacks some. The sample lists about 57,000 clones; over 80% were seen once. This specimen consisted of CD4+ or CD8+ T cells sorted from blood, obtained in a trial of the OX40 agonist ivuxolimab. The receptor source for this set is an adult with an advanced solid tumor such as melanoma, head and neck, liver or kidney cancer.

CDR3 sequence (DNA): TGCAGTGCTAGGGGCACTGAAGCTTTCTTT. It specifies CSARGTEAFF. The chain couples TRBV20-1 to TRBJ1-1; D uncertain. Germline CDR1 and CDR2: DFQATT and SNEGSKA (reference sequence). The CDR3 totals 10 residues. Trimming removed 3 bases from V and 4 bases from J, with 3 bases in between.

V gene TRBV7-3 combines with J gene TRBJ2-7; D call uncertain. This CDR3 spans 13 amino acids. Per germline, CDR1 SGHTA and CDR2 FQGTGA. Deletions cut 11 bases from V and 2 bases from J, with 16 bases between. CDR3 nucleotide sequence: TGTGCCCGCCGGCTGATCCCCCCCTACGAGCAGTACTTC. Amino acid sequence: CARRLIPPYEQYF. Supplemented by reference TRBV7-3 and TRBJ2-7, the full variable domain reads GAGVSQTPSNKVTEKGKYVELRCDPISGHTALYWYRQSLGQGPEFLIYFQGTGAADDSGLPNDRFFAVRPEGSVSTLKIQRTERGDSAVYLCARRLIPPYEQYFGPGTRLTVT.

This clone has a handful of counts. Because the CDR3's place on the DNA is in doubt, the DNA is left out and the CDR3 is given as listed by TCRdb. The chain recombines TRBV7-2 with TRBJ2-7; no check of the table's D call, TRBD2, against the DNA was made. The CDR3 comprises 15 residues, both ends counted. Germline lookup yields CDR1 SGHTA and CDR2 FQGNSA. CDR3 region: CASSFGPGGAYEQYF.

CDR3 coding DNA: TGTGCCTGGAGTGCAGGAGCGAGAGGGGCCGGAGATACGCAGTATTTT. Translation: CAWSAGARGAGDTQYF. The rearrangement joins TRBV30 to TRBJ2-3, with D perhaps TRBD1 or TRBD2 (5 bases each). Germline loops: CDR1 GTSNPN, CDR2 SVGIG (reference sequence). The CDR3 is 16 amino acids. With 1 base removed from V and 5 bases from J, the gap between germline ends came to 19 bases.

The chain is built from TRBV5-6 and TRBJ2-7; a possible D gene is TRBD1 (5 bases). Germline CDR1 is SGHDT and CDR2 is YYEEEE. Trimming shortened V by 0 bases and J by 6 bases, and 7 bases separated the two germline ends. This CDR3 is 12 amino acids long. CDR3 in amino acids: CASSLAGFEQYF. CDR3 DNA sequence: TGTGCCAGCAGCTTGGCAGGGTTCGAGCAGTACTTC.

Worth noting for this clone: Mismatch with germline at one junction end may stem from a read error. CDR3 sequence: CASSVGGAPDTQYF. In nucleotides, the CDR3 is TGTGCTAGCAGCGTCGGGGGGGCCCCGGATACGCAGTATTTT. The chain employs TRBV7-7 and TRBJ2-3; 8 bases map to TRBD2. This CDR3 contains 14 residues. From germline, CDR1 is SSHAT and CDR2 FNYEAQ (reference sequence).

The gene calls are TRBV15 and TRBJ2-5; D may be TRBD2 (6 bases). The CDR3 is 14 residues long. In germline, CDR1 is LNHNV, CDR2 YYDKDF (reference sequence). Trimming removed 0 bases at V and 4 bases at J, with 9 bases between. This CDR3 is CATSRDWGVETQYF. The CDR3 nucleotides are TGTGCCACCAGCAGAGATTGGGGGGTAGAGACCCAGTACTTC.

The J gene is TRBJ1-2, the V gene TRBV5-5, with 10 bases fitting TRBD1. The CDR3 consists of 15 residues. Germline V lookup: CDR1 SGHKS, CDR2 YYEKEE (reference sequence). J gave up 4 bases and V 2 bases, and 5 bases lay outside the gene matches. In DNA form, the CDR3 reads TGTGCCAGCAGCTTCAGACAGGGGGCGGCCTATGGCTACACCTTC. This encodes CASSFRQGAAYGYTF.

The chain recombines TRBV29-1 with TRBJ2-7, with 11 bases matching TRBD1. CDR3 length: 15 amino acids. CDR1 SQVTM and CDR2 ANQGSEA come from the germline V gene. V shed 0 bases and J 3 bases; nucleotides not matched to a gene: 4. DNA for the CDR3: TGCAGCGTTGAAGAGGGGGACAGGGGGATCTACGAGCAGTACTTC. Protein sequence: CSVEEGDRGIYEQYF.

The table lists this clone with a few counts. This chain links TRBV27 with TRBJ2-6; D gene ambiguous. Trimming took off 3 bases at V and 1 base at J, with 4 bases between the two ends. In germline, CDR1 is MNHEY, CDR2 SMNVEV (reference sequence). The length of the CDR3 is 14 residues. CDR3 sequence: CASSFISGANVLTF. Here the CDR3 DNA reads TGTGCCAGCAGTTTTATATCTGGGGCCAACGTCCTGACTTTC. The variable domain in full, with the rest retrieved from reference TRBV27 and TRBJ2-6, is EAQVTQNPRYLITVTGKKLTVTCSQNMNHEYMSWYRQDPGLGLRQIYYSMNVEVTDKGDVPEGYKVSRKEKRNFPLILESPSPNQTSLYFCASSFISGANVLTFGAGSRLTVL.

The J gene is TRBJ2-7, the V gene TRBV5-4, with a tentative D call TRBD2 (6 bases). V lost 4 bases and J 7 bases, leaving 15 bases between the germline ends. This CDR3 is 13 amino acids long. Germline assignment: CDR1 SGHNT and CDR2 YYREEE (reference sequence). The DNA for the CDR3 is TGTGCCAGCAGCCTCTCGGGACTCTGGGAGCAGTACTTC. It encodes CASSLSGLWEQYF.

The V gene is TRBV6-6, the J gene TRBJ2-1; TRBD2 aligns across 8 bases. There are 16 residues in the CDR3. Germline V CDR1 and CDR2: MNHNY, SVGAGI (reference sequence). The trim removed 5 bases at V and 1 base at J, leaving 7 bases unmatched. For the CDR3, the DNA is TGTGCCAGCAGTAGTCCGGCGGGGGGTTCCTACAATGAGCAGTTCTTC. It translates to CASSSPAGGSYNEQFF.

The table lists this clone with a count of one. This chain uses TRBV5-1 with TRBJ2-2; perhaps D is TRBD1 or TRBD2 (5 bases each). The CDR3 length is 15 residues. Trimming removed 3 bases from V and 3 bases from J, with 12 bases in between. Germline values: CDR1 SGHRS, CDR2 YFSETQ. CDR3 in DNA: TGCGCCAGCAGCTGGGCCTTGGGGGACACCGGGGAGCTGTTTTTT. This sequence encodes CASSWALGDTGELFF.

This rearrangement joins TRBV4-1 to TRBJ2-2; D may match TRBD1 or TRBD2 (6 bases each). Germline loops: CDR1 MGHRA, CDR2 YSYEKL. This CDR3 region has 16 residues. V gave up 6 bases and J gave up 7 bases, with 21 bases separating them. Here the CDR3 DNA reads TGCGCCAGCAGTCCCCGGGGGCAGGGATTCGGCGGGGAGCTGTTTTTT. It specifies CASSPRGQGFGGELFF.

This chain uses TRBV9 with TRBJ2-7; 8 nucleotides match TRBD1. Germline CDR1 is SGDLS and CDR2 is YYNGEE. The CDR3 spans 16 residues. With V trimmed by 3 bases and J by 6 bases, 14 bases remained unmatched. In DNA form, the CDR3 reads TGTGCCAGCAGCGCCCTCGGCAGGGGGCGAAAGGGCGAGCAGTACTTC. It specifies CASSALGRGRKGEQYF.

This chain links TRBV28 with TRBJ1-2; a possible D gene is TRBD1 (6 bases). This CDR3 has 16 residues. V was cut by 5 bases and J by 5 bases, with 21 bases left in between. CDR1 is MDHEN, CDR2 SYDVKM, per germline. CDR3 sequence: CASSPRGQLEDYGYTF. In nucleotides, the CDR3 is TGTGCCAGCAGTCCAAGAGGACAGCTAGAAGATTATGGCTACACCTTC.

This chain joins TRBV19 and TRBJ1-5; D is unresolved. The CDR3 has 14 residues. The germline V gene has CDR1 LNHDA and CDR2 SQIVND (reference sequence). Trimming removed 7 bases at V and 1 base at J, with 11 bases between. This CDR3 is CASTTWKSNQPQHF. The CDR3 region has the DNA TGTGCCAGTACCACATGGAAGAGCAATCAGCCCCAGCATTTT.

The CDR3 nucleotides are TGTGCCAGCAGTCCCCGGGGCGGGACTAGCGCACCCGCAGATACGCAGTATTTT. As protein: CASSPRGGTSAPADTQYF. The gene calls are TRBV28 and TRBJ2-3; 10 bases are a match to TRBD2. Germline CDR1 MDHEN, CDR2 SYDVKM. CDR3 size: 18 residues. The ends lost 5 bases at V and 4 bases at J; junction bases unmatched: 15.

This clone appeared a single time. The chain recombines TRBV6-1 with TRBJ1-2, with 9 nucleotides matching TRBD1. The V segment lost 2 bases and the J segment 3 bases; nucleotides outside the gene matches: 1. Germline assignment: CDR1 MNHNS and CDR2 SASEGT. CDR3 length equals 14 residues. This CDR3 is CASSERTGDYGYTF. As DNA, the CDR3 is TGTGCCAGCAGTGAACGGACAGGGGACTATGGCTACACCTTC.